The 15 T cell receptor beta chains presented below share a single source sample, sequenced in a study of cytomegalovirus exposure and HLA in healthy donors. This table comes from immunoSEQ multiplex PCR, and its TCRdb copy is limited to in-frame clones, with some not included. This table has 40,000 to 55,000 clones, under 95% appearing once. Material: PBMCs. These receptors all come from a woman under 30 in good health and CMV-seronegative.

This clone was picked up one time. This sequence joins TRBV5-4 and TRBJ2-3; D gene unclear. The CDR3 length is 12 residues. V was shortened by 3 bases and J by 4 bases, with 6 bases between the two germline ends. The germline CDR1 and CDR2 sequences are SGHNT and YYREEE (reference sequence). The CDR3 coding sequence is TGTGCCAGCAGCTCTAAGTCAGATACGCAGTATTTT. It codes for CASSSKSDTQYF.

CDR3 sequence reads: CASTQGGGPNTGELFF. The DNA of the CDR3 is TGCGCCAGCACCCAGGGAGGGGGTCCGAACACCGGGGAGCTGTTTTTT. The genes are TRBV5-1 and TRBJ2-2, with D maybe TRBD2 (7 bases). Trimming took off 6 bases at V and 0 bases at J, with 15 bases between the two ends. CDR3 length: 16 residues. Per the germline V gene, CDR1 is SGHRS and CDR2 is YFSETQ.

This sequence joins TRBV4-1 and TRBJ2-3; 7 bases align to TRBD1. Looked up from germline, CDR1 is MGHRA and CDR2 is YSYEKL. There are 15 residues in the CDR3. Unmatched junction bases numbered 4, after V lost 0 bases and J lost 4 bases. The CDR3 spells CASSQERQGSDTQYF. As DNA, the CDR3 is TGCGCCAGCAGCCAAGAACGACAGGGTTCAGATACGCAGTATTTT.

The chain combines TRBV4-1 with TRBJ1-5; perhaps TRBD1 as D (5 bases). With 4 bases removed from V and 0 bases from J, the gap between germline ends came to 13 bases. The CDR3 spans 16 residues. CDR1 and CDR2 from the germline V gene are MGHRA and YSYEKL. The CDR3 coding sequence is TGCGCCAGCAGCCGTGAGACAGATGCTAGCAATCAGCCCCAGCATTTT. Its translation is CASSRETDASNQPQHF.

This chain links TRBV7-3 with TRBJ2-1; D might be TRBD2 (5 bases). Germline-derived CDR1 and CDR2 are SGHTA and FQGTGA. Trimming left V 5 bases short and J 1 base short, with 6 bases between. The CDR3 length is 13 residues. In DNA form, the CDR3 reads TGTGCCAGCAGCGAGGGTTCCTACAATGAGCAGTTCTTC. It yields the protein CASSEGSYNEQFF. Based on the CDR3 plus reference TRBV7-3 and TRBJ2-1, the full variable domain is GAGVSQTPSNKVTEKGKYVELRCDPISGHTALYWYRQSLGQGPEFLIYFQGTGAADDSGLPNDRFFAVRPEGSVSTLKIQRTERGDSAVYLCASSEGSYNEQFFGPGTRLTVL.

The chain couples TRBV18 to TRBJ1-4; D possibly corresponds to TRBD1 (5 bases). This CDR3 is 18 amino acids long. V was cut by 1 base and J by 8 bases, with 23 bases left in between. The germline V gene has CDR1 KGHSH and CDR2 LQKENI. The CDR3 is CASSPLGTAGGLNEKLFF. For the CDR3, the DNA is TGTGCCAGCTCACCACTGGGGACCGCCGGGGGACTGAACGAAAAACTGTTTTTT.

The V call is TRBV28, the J call TRBJ2-3; 7 nucleotides align to TRBD2. Germline trimming cut 5 bases from V and 6 bases from J; bases unmatched to any gene: 11. Germline V gives CDR1 MDHEN, CDR2 SYDVKM. CDR3 length: 15 amino acids. This CDR3 is CASSRMGEGLDTQYF. CDR3 sequence (DNA): TGTGCCAGCAGTCGAATGGGGGAGGGCCTGGATACGCAGTATTTT.

V and J are TRBV4-1 and TRBJ1-5; D call uncertain. The V gene's germline CDR1 is MGHRA and CDR2 YSYEKL. The CDR3 covers 13 residues. V lost 4 bases and J lost 4, with 8 bases in between. For the CDR3, the DNA is TGCGCCAGCAGCCGAGAGAGAAATCAGCCCCAGCATTTT. Its protein product is CASSRERNQPQHF.

The CDR3 is CASSLALASGYNEQFF. For the CDR3, the DNA is TGCGCCAGCAGCTTGGCCCTGGCTAGCGGCTACAATGAGCAGTTCTTC. The rearrangement links TRBV5-1 to TRBJ2-1, with 7 bases that match TRBD2. V trimming: 0 bases; J trimming: 3 bases; junction bases outside the gene matches: 6. The CDR3 covers 16 residues. CDR1 and CDR2 (germline): SGHRS, YFSETQ.

J is TRBJ1-3 and V is TRBV5-4; the D gene is possibly TRBD1 (5 bases). This CDR3 is built from 17 residues. CDR1 and CDR2 (germline): SGHNT, YYREEE (reference sequence). Trimming left V 4 bases short and J 0 bases short, with 17 bases between. The CDR3 loop reads CASSPEVGGSSGNTIYF. The CDR3 bases are TGTGCCAGCAGCCCGGAGGTCGGGGGTAGCTCTGGAAACACCATATATTTT.

J is TRBJ2-7 and V is TRBV11-2; TRBD1 matches 9 bases. The CDR3 has 16 amino acids. From germline, CDR1 is SGHAT and CDR2 FQNNGV. The J segment lost 5 bases and the V segment lost 2 bases, leaving 10 bases of the junction unmatched. The CDR3, as DNA: TGTGCCAGCAGCTTATTACCTACAGGGGGCAGGAACGAGCAGTACTTC. This codes for CASSLLPTGGRNEQYF. The full variable domain, with the rest looked up from reference TRBV11-2 and TRBJ2-7, is EAGVAQSPRYKIIEKRQSVAFWCNPISGHATLYWYQQILGQGPKLLIQFQNNGVVDDSQLPKDRFSAERLKGVDSTLKIQPAKLEDSAVYLCASSLLPTGGRNEQYFGPGTRLTVT.

V and J are TRBV5-1 and TRBJ1-1; D is possibly TRBD1 (5 bases). Germline V lookup: CDR1 SGHRS, CDR2 YFSETQ. V was clipped by 3 bases and J by 2 bases, with 14 bases between them. CDR3 size: 15 residues. CDR3 in amino acids: CASSSGGAVNTEAFF. The CDR3 DNA reads as TGCGCCAGCAGCTCCGGCGGGGCGGTTAACACTGAAGCTTTCTTT.

The rearrangement uses TRBV28 and TRBJ2-5, with D maybe TRBD2 (5 bases). V was clipped by 2 bases and J by 5 bases, with 18 bases between them. Germline values: CDR1 MDHEN, CDR2 SYDVKM. CDR3 length: 16 amino acids. The CDR3 loop reads CASSLVQRGRVETQYF. The CDR3 bases are TGTGCCAGCAGTTTAGTTCAAAGAGGGAGAGTGGAGACCCAGTACTTC.

V is TRBV12-2 and J is TRBJ2-7; the D call in the table, TRBD2, was not verified against the DNA. TRBV12-2 is noted as a pseudogene. There are 15 residues in the CDR3. The CDR3 DNA follows: TGTGCAAGTCGCTTAGTCGGGTCGAGGGAGTACGAGCAGTACTTC. Amino acid sequence: CASRLVGSREYEQYF.

The chain has TRBV28 and TRBJ2-7; 8 bases fit TRBD1. With 6 bases clipped from V and 3 bases from J, the junction kept 16 bases outside the gene matches. Looked up from germline, CDR1 is MDHEN and CDR2 is SYDVKM. The CDR3 covers 17 residues. For the CDR3, the DNA is TGTGCCAGCAGCTTAAAAATCCGGGACAGGATGAACTACGAGCAGTACTTC. This encodes CASSLKIRDRMNYEQYF.